Following are 32 T cell receptor beta chains from one sample sequenced in a study of cytomegalovirus exposure and HLA in healthy donors. Sequencing was performed with immunoSEQ multiplex PCR; in TCRdb, only in-frame clones are kept and a portion is missing. The repertoire holds some 350,000 clones, with about 85% as singletons. Sequencing was performed on PBMCs. These receptors came from a young woman in good health and CMV-seropositive.

This clone has more than one count but fewer than ten. This chain uses TRBV30 with TRBJ2-7, with unresolved D. This CDR3 comprises 12 residues. From germline, CDR1 is GTSNPN and CDR2 SVGIG (reference sequence). The V end lost 1 base, the J end lost 3 bases, and 7 bases lay between the germline ends. CDR3 coding DNA: TGTGCCTGGAGTGATTTTCACTACGAGCAGTACTTC. Its protein is CAWSDFHYEQYF.

The chain is built from TRBV13 and TRBJ1-1; unclear D gene. The germline V gene has CDR1 PRHDT and CDR2 FYEKMQ (reference sequence). The CDR3 spans 13 residues. V was trimmed by 2 bases and J by 10 bases, leaving 14 bases between them. CDR3 coding DNA: TGTGCCAGCAGCTTAATCAAACCCCTCGGAGCTTTCTTT. Translated, it gives CASSLIKPLGAFF. The full variable domain, with the rest looked up from reference TRBV13 and TRBJ1-1, is AAGVIQSPRHLIKEKRETATLKCYPIPRHDTVYWYQQGPGQDPQFLISFYEKMQSDKGSIPDRFSAQQFSDYHSELNMSSLELGDSALYFCASSLIKPLGAFFGQGTRLTVV.

V and J are TRBV29-1 and TRBJ2-7; 10 nucleotides match TRBD1. The CDR3 loop spans 14 amino acids. With 2 bases clipped from V and 3 bases from J, the junction kept 4 bases outside the gene matches. CDR1 and CDR2 from the germline V gene are SQVTM and ANQGSEA. CDR3 protein: CSVETRTGGYEQYF. CDR3 coding DNA: TGCAGCGTTGAAACGCGGACAGGGGGCTACGAGCAGTACTTC.

The chain is built from TRBV6-5 and TRBJ2-2, with TRBD1 as a possible D gene (6 bases). V was shortened by 6 bases and J by 4 bases, with 12 bases between the two germline ends. Looked up from germline, CDR1 is MNHEY and CDR2 is SVGAGI. This CDR3 spans 14 amino acids. The CDR3 DNA reads as TGTGCCAGCAGGCGACAGGTCTTCACCGGGGAGCTGTTTTTT. This sequence encodes CASRRQVFTGELFF.

The V call is TRBV28, the J call TRBJ2-7; TRBD2 is a possible D gene (5 bases). The V end lost 3 bases, the J end lost 4 bases, and 16 bases lay between the germline ends. There are 15 residues in the CDR3. Germline V gene lookup returns CDR1 MDHEN and CDR2 SYDVKM. CDR3 sequence: CASSFSNLAGYEQYF. The CDR3 nucleotides read TGTGCCAGCAGTTTTTCAAACCTCGCGGGTTACGAGCAGTACTTC.

V usage is TRBV5-1 and J usage is TRBJ2-5; D may be TRBD2 (7 bases). The CDR3 runs to 15 residues. V shed 7 bases and J shed 1 base, with 17 bases lying between them. Per germline, CDR1 SGHRS and CDR2 YFSETQ. The CDR3 DNA follows: TGCGCCAGCTTCCCGGGGGGAGGGGGCCAAGAGACCCAGTACTTC. Translation: CASFPGGGGQETQYF.

A few counts support this clone. The rearrangement links TRBV7-9 to TRBJ1-2; D might be TRBD1 (5 bases). Germline assignment: CDR1 SEHNR and CDR2 FQNEAQ (reference sequence). V gave up 3 bases and J gave up 3 bases, with 11 bases separating them. This CDR3 is built from 14 residues. CDR3 amino acids: CASSFPGRDYGYTF. Written as DNA, the CDR3 is TGTGCCAGCAGCTTCCCGGGACGGGACTATGGCTACACCTTC.

This chain uses TRBV11-2 with TRBJ2-3, with TRBD2 matching over 7 bases. Germline loops: CDR1 SGHAT, CDR2 FQNNGV. There are 14 residues in the CDR3. With 1 base clipped from V and 5 bases from J, the junction kept 3 bases outside the gene matches. CDR3 nucleotide sequence: TGTGCCAGCAGCTTAGTAGGCGGGGGAGATACGCAGTATTTT. It translates to CASSLVGGGDTQYF.

The chain recombines TRBV4-2 with TRBJ1-1, with TRBD1 matching 9 bases. CDR3 size: 18 residues. Unmatched junction bases numbered 22, after V lost 4 bases and J lost 10 bases. Germline assignment: CDR1 LGHNA and CDR2 YNFKEQ. CDR3 sequence reads: CASSPAFRDREHQQVAFF. The DNA for the CDR3 is TGTGCCAGCAGCCCCGCGTTCCGGGACAGGGAGCACCAACAAGTAGCTTTCTTT.

This rearrangement joins TRBV7-9 to TRBJ2-1; D might be TRBD1 (6 bases). This CDR3 comprises 17 residues. Germline assignment: CDR1 SEHNR and CDR2 FQNEAQ (reference sequence). Trimming cost V 3 bases and J 4 bases, with 19 bases left between them. The CDR3 protein is CASSFPLDSYPYNEQFF. DNA of the CDR3: TGTGCCAGCAGCTTTCCTTTGGACAGTTACCCATACAATGAGCAGTTCTTC.

The genes are TRBV6-5 and TRBJ2-7, with D perhaps matching TRBD2 (6 bases). With 6 bases removed from V and 5 bases from J, the gap between germline ends came to 17 bases. Germline V gene data show CDR1 as MNHEY and CDR2 as SVGAGI. The CDR3 loop spans 14 amino acids. The CDR3 DNA is TGTGCCAGCAGCCCCCCCGGGAGATTAGACGAGCAGTACTTC. Its protein product is CASSPPGRLDEQYF.

The chain combines TRBV30 with TRBJ2-7; D might be TRBD1 (5 bases). V lost 1 base, J lost 2 bases, and 9 bases lay in between. CDR3 length equals 13 residues. Looked up from germline, CDR1 is GTSNPN and CDR2 is SVGIG (reference sequence). DNA for the CDR3: TGTGCCTGGAGTGAAGGGGCCACCTACGAGCAGTACTTC. Translated, it gives CAWSEGATYEQYF.

In its sample, this clone was seen many times. This chain joins TRBV30 and TRBJ1-5; D is undetermined. The V end was cut by 0 bases, the J end by 3 bases, with 15 bases between. Germline CDR1 reads GTSNPN; CDR2 reads SVGIG (reference sequence). The CDR3 is made up of 16 amino acids. As DNA, the CDR3 is TGTGCCTGGAGTGTACGTTTAGGGTTTAACAATCAGCCCCAGCATTTT. Its protein product is CAWSVRLGFNNQPQHF.

This clone was seen only once. The V and J genes are TRBV11-2 and TRBJ2-2; D gene uncertain. CDR3 size: 15 residues. Germline CDR1 reads SGHAT; CDR2 reads FQNNGV. With 0 bases removed from V and 5 bases from J, the gap between germline ends came to 10 bases. This CDR3 reads CASSLDSASTGELFF. CDR3 coding DNA: TGTGCCAGCAGCTTAGATTCAGCGTCGACCGGGGAGCTGTTTTTT.

This clone was detected once. V is TRBV6-5 and J is TRBJ1-6; 9 bases map to TRBD1. V lost 6 bases and J lost 10; bases outside the gene matches: 10. Germline-derived CDR1 and CDR2 are MNHEY and SVGAGI. The CDR3 loop spans 15 amino acids. The CDR3, as DNA: TGTGCCAGCAGACAACCGGGACAGGGTCAATCACCCCTCCACTTT. It is translated as CASRQPGQGQSPLHF.

The genes are TRBV2 and TRBJ2-1; 10 bases line up with TRBD2. Germline V gene data show CDR1 as SNHLY and CDR2 as FYNNEI. V shed 8 bases, J shed 6 bases, and the junction held 7 bases outside the gene matches. The CDR3 covers 14 residues. CDR3 nucleotides: TGTGCCAGCCAGCGGGGGGGCCCGTCCAATGAGCAGTTCTTC. Translating gives CASQRGGPSNEQFF.

This chain uses TRBV10-1 with TRBJ2-1, with D maybe TRBD1 (6 bases). In germline, CDR1 is WNHNN, CDR2 SYGVQD (reference sequence). The ends were cut back, 2 bases at V and 2 bases at J, with 19 bases in the middle. This CDR3 is 18 amino acids long. CDR3 in amino acids: CASSEPRTAEAAYNEQFF. The CDR3 bases are TGCGCCAGCAGTGAGCCTAGGACAGCGGAGGCTGCCTACAATGAGCAGTTCTTC.

V gene TRBV28 combines with J gene TRBJ2-3; 7 bases align to TRBD2. CDR3 length: 15 residues. Germline trimming cut 6 bases from V and 2 bases from J; bases unmatched to any gene: 8. Germline V CDR1 and CDR2: MDHEN, SYDVKM. The CDR3 nucleotides are TGTGCCAGCAGCGGAGGCGGGAGTAACACAGATACGCAGTATTTT. Protein product: CASSGGGSNTDTQYF.

This chain uses TRBV6-1 with TRBJ2-3, with 8 bases matching TRBD2. The junction had 6 bases not matched to a gene; V was cut back by 3 bases and J by 7 bases. The CDR3 spans 14 residues. Germline V gene lookup returns CDR1 MNHNS and CDR2 SASEGT. The CDR3 reads CASSDEREPNTQYF. In DNA, the CDR3 is TGTGCCAGCAGTGACGAGCGGGAGCCGAATACGCAGTATTTT.

The chain recombines TRBV6-6 with TRBJ1-2; 7 bases are a match to TRBD1. The germline V gene encodes CDR1 MNHNY and CDR2 SVGAGI (reference sequence). The CDR3 is made up of 13 amino acids. Germline trimming cut 6 bases from V and 2 bases from J; bases unmatched to any gene: 3. This CDR3 is CASRTGQNYGYTF. CDR3 in DNA: TGTGCCAGCAGAACGGGACAGAACTATGGCTACACCTTC.

The rearrangement uses TRBV27 and TRBJ2-3; D not resolved. V gave up 4 bases and J gave up 4 bases, with 9 bases separating them. The length of the CDR3 is 13 residues. Per germline, CDR1 MNHEY and CDR2 SMNVEV (reference sequence). This CDR3 is CASSSTSPDTQYF. The CDR3 nucleotides read TGTGCCAGCAGTTCGACATCCCCAGATACGCAGTATTTT.

This clone was observed a single time. The rearrangement links TRBV10-2 to TRBJ1-4; D gene unclear. Trimming cost V 3 bases and J 5 bases, with 10 bases left between them. The CDR3 consists of 14 residues. Per the germline V gene, CDR1 is WSHSY and CDR2 is SAAADI. The CDR3 loop is CASSDWRENEKLFF. The CDR3 DNA reads TGCGCCAGCAGTGATTGGAGGGAAAATGAAAAACTGTTTTTT.

This clone was counted a few times. The chain recombines TRBV14 with TRBJ2-1; the D gene is possibly TRBD1 (6 bases). The V gene's germline CDR1 is SGHDN and CDR2 FVKESK. CDR3 length: 13 amino acids. V was pared by 4 bases and J by 4 bases, with 8 bases between. CDR3: CASSLTGYNEQFF. CDR3 coding DNA: TGTGCCAGCAGCCTCACAGGGTACAATGAGCAGTTCTTC.

The J gene is TRBJ1-5, the V gene TRBV7-9; D is possibly TRBD1 (5 bases). The CDR3 runs 15 residues. Germline V gene lookup returns CDR1 SEHNR and CDR2 FQNEAQ (reference sequence). With 1 base removed from V and 2 bases from J, the gap between germline ends came to 9 bases. CDR3 DNA: TGTGCCAGCAGCTTAGGAGGGGTGGGCAATCAGCCCCAGCATTTT. It yields the protein CASSLGGVGNQPQHF.

Only one count was recorded for this clone. The chain couples TRBV7-6 to TRBJ2-5, with 11 bases fitting TRBD2. The CDR3 runs 17 residues. Germline loops: CDR1 SGHVS, CDR2 FNYEAQ. Trimming at V came to 3 bases and at J to 4 bases, leaving 10 bases not matched to a gene. This CDR3 reads CASSLGTSGSEVETQYF. The CDR3, as DNA: TGTGCCAGCAGCTTGGGGACTAGCGGTAGTGAGGTAGAGACCCAGTACTTC.

The V and J genes are TRBV28 and TRBJ1-5; D remains unclear. V shed 3 bases and J shed 6 bases, with 3 bases lying between them. Per the germline V gene, CDR1 is MDHEN and CDR2 is SYDVKM. The CDR3 is 11 residues long. CDR3 DNA sequence: TGTGCCAGCAGTTTCGCTCAGCCCCAGCATTTT. Protein: CASSFAQPQHF.

The chain recombines TRBV29-1 with TRBJ2-1; D possibly corresponds to TRBD1 (5 bases). The CDR3 loop spans 18 amino acids. The V gene's germline CDR1 is SQVTM and CDR2 ANQGSEA. Trimming shortened V by 5 bases and J by 1 base, and 24 bases separated the two germline ends. The CDR3 DNA follows: TGCAGCGTTTGTGGGTCCAGGGCCCCGTGGCCATCCTACAATGAGCAGTTCTTC. Residues: CSVCGSRAPWPSYNEQFF.

The rearrangement links TRBV28 to TRBJ1-5; D remains unclear. CDR1 MDHEN and CDR2 SYDVKM come from the germline V gene. Trimming cost V 5 bases and J 5 bases, with 19 bases left between them. This CDR3 has 16 residues. The CDR3 coding sequence is TGTGCCAGCAGTAGGGATCACGTAGCAGGTCATCAGCCCCAGCATTTT. This translates into CASSRDHVAGHQPQHF.

The gene calls are TRBV30 and TRBJ2-7; D may be TRBD1 or TRBD2 (5 bases each). Germline V gene sequence: CDR1 GTSNPN, CDR2 SVGIG (reference sequence). CDR3 length: 13 amino acids. Trimming left V 7 bases short and J 3 bases short, with 16 bases between. The CDR3 here is CASDSGDGYEQYF. CDR3 sequence (DNA): TGTGCCTCCGATTCCGGGGACGGCTACGAGCAGTACTTC.

The V call is TRBV7-2, the J call TRBJ1-2; D possibly corresponds to TRBD1 (5 bases). In germline, CDR1 is SGHTA, CDR2 FQGNSA. CDR3 length: 13 amino acids. V lost 4 bases and J lost 4, with 10 bases in between. CDR3 residues: CASSSDTFYGYTF. The DNA for the CDR3 is TGTGCCAGCAGCTCGGACACTTTCTATGGCTACACCTTC.

This clone was detected once. The chain couples TRBV20-1 to TRBJ2-1; no clear D. There are 11 residues in the CDR3. Between the trimmed V and J ends, which lost 1 base and 8 bases, there was a span of 6 bases. Germline loops: CDR1 DFQATT, CDR2 SNEGSKA (reference sequence). CDR3 bases: TGCAGTGCTAGAGCCCGGCATGAGCAGTTCTTC. This encodes CSARARHEQFF.

The genes are TRBV14 and TRBJ2-1, with a possible D match to TRBD2 (5 bases). The CDR3 loop spans 17 amino acids. V lost 0 bases, J lost 7 bases, and 19 bases lay in between. Germline CDR1 and CDR2: SGHDN and FVKESK. The CDR3 DNA sequence: TGTGCCAGCAGCCAAGATAGGCGGACTCGTCAGGAAAATGAGCAGTTCTTC. It is translated as CASSQDRRTRQENEQFF.